The next 14 T cell receptor beta chains were all read from a single sample in a study of PD-1 blockade in classical Hodgkin lymphoma. The time point was: newly diagnosed, previously untreated cHL patient sample. Generated by immunoSEQ multiplex PCR, the TCRdb table keeps only in-frame clones and is missing some. Of tens of thousands of clones listed, roughly 93% are singletons. Sample: peripheral blood mononuclear cells (PBMCs). All receptors derive from a human donor with classical Hodgkin lymphoma.

This chain links TRBV2 with TRBJ2-1; TRBD2 aligns across 7 bases. This CDR3 region has 13 residues. From germline, CDR1 is SNHLY and CDR2 FYNNEI. The trim removed 7 bases at V and 7 bases at J, leaving 7 bases unmatched. In DNA, the CDR3 is TGTGCCAGCACACGGGAGGAGGGGAATGAGCAGTTCTTC. Its translation: CASTREEGNEQFF.

This clone occurred once. The gene calls are TRBV4-1 and TRBJ1-5; no reliable D call. This CDR3 spans 14 amino acids. In germline, CDR1 is MGHRA, CDR2 YSYEKL. V was pared by 0 bases and J by 5 bases, with 8 bases between. This CDR3 reads CASSQEAVYQPQHF. The DNA for the CDR3 is TGCGCCAGCAGCCAAGAGGCAGTATATCAGCCCCAGCATTTT.

V usage is TRBV28 and J usage is TRBJ2-1, with 13 bases fitting TRBD2. This CDR3 is 14 amino acids long. With V trimmed by 6 bases and J by 7 bases, 3 bases remained unmatched. Germline values: CDR1 MDHEN, CDR2 SYDVKM. CDR3 in DNA: TGTGCCAGCAGGCAACTAGCGGGAGGGAATGAGCAGTTCTTC. Amino acids: CASRQLAGGNEQFF. Full variable domain (missing parts from reference TRBV28 and TRBJ2-1): DVKVTQSSRYLVKRTGEKVFLECVQDMDHENMFWYRQDPGLGLRLIYFSYDVKMKEKGDIPEGYSVSREKKERFSLILESASTNQTSMYLCASRQLAGGNEQFFGPGTRLTVL.

The rearrangement links TRBV10-2 to TRBJ2-7, with TRBD1 as a possible D gene (5 bases). Germline V gene data show CDR1 as WSHSY and CDR2 as SAAADI. V was clipped by 7 bases and J by 1 base, with 11 bases between them. This CDR3 has 13 residues. The CDR3 DNA reads TGCGCCAGCAAGGCAGGGCCATCCTACGAGCAGTACTTC. The encoded protein is CASKAGPSYEQYF.

This sequence joins TRBV29-1 and TRBJ2-5, with 9 bases aligning to TRBD2. The V gene's germline CDR1 is SQVTM and CDR2 ANQGSEA. J was trimmed by 0 bases and V by 6 bases; bases with no gene match: 2. This CDR3 is 13 amino acids long. The CDR3 region has the DNA TGCAGCGTCCTAGCGGGGTACCAAGAGACCCAGTACTTC. Translating it yields CSVLAGYQETQYF.

The chain couples TRBV7-6 to TRBJ1-1, with D uncertain. The CDR3 has 13 residues. V shed 4 bases and J shed 2 bases, with 8 bases lying between them. Looked up from germline, CDR1 is SGHVS and CDR2 is FNYEAQ. The CDR3 sequence: CASSSSQNTEAFF. In DNA, the CDR3 is TGTGCCAGCAGCTCATCTCAAAACACTGAAGCTTTCTTT.

This chain links TRBV25-1 with TRBJ2-5, with D maybe TRBD1 (6 bases). Germline loops: CDR1 MGHDK, CDR2 SYGVNS. V lost 1 base and J lost 14, with 11 bases in between. The length of the CDR3 is 11 residues. The CDR3 reads CASSEFEDRYF. The CDR3 DNA sequence: TGTGCCAGCAGTGAATTCGAGGACAGATACTTC.

This clone occurred once. This rearrangement joins TRBV11-2 to TRBJ1-1; D is possibly TRBD1 (6 bases). CDR3 length: 18 residues. Germline lookup yields CDR1 SGHAT and CDR2 FQNNGV. Trimming stripped 4 bases from V and 0 bases from J, with 21 bases between. CDR3 loop: CASSSSYSGDVMNTEAFF. CDR3 nucleotide sequence: TGTGCCAGCAGCTCCTCATACTCAGGGGACGTCATGAACACTGAAGCTTTCTTT.

The gene calls are TRBV7-7 and TRBJ1-1; D perhaps matches TRBD1 (5 bases). This CDR3 has 13 residues. Trimming shortened V by 1 base and J by 6 bases, and 9 bases separated the two germline ends. The germline CDR1 and CDR2 sequences are SSHAT and FNYEAQ (reference sequence). CDR3 in DNA: TGTGCCAGCAGCTTAGATCTGGGGGCTGAAGCTTTCTTT. This gives the protein CASSLDLGAEAFF. Complete variable domain (other parts from reference TRBV7-7 and TRBJ1-1): GAGVSQSPRYKVTKRGQDVTLRCDPISSHATLYWYQQALGQGPEFLTYFNYEAQPDKSGLPSDRFSAERPEGSISTLTIQRTEQRDSAMYRCASSLDLGAEAFFGQGTRLTVV.

The J gene is TRBJ2-3, the V gene TRBV5-1; D uncertain. There are 15 residues in the CDR3. Between the trimmed V and J ends, which lost 0 bases and 6 bases, there was a span of 14 bases. Germline CDR1 reads SGHRS; CDR2 reads YFSETQ. CDR3 protein: CASSLGLSLGDTQYF. The CDR3, as DNA: TGCGCCAGCAGCTTGGGGCTTAGCCTGGGGGATACGCAGTATTTT. Full variable domain (rest looked up from reference TRBV5-1 and TRBJ2-3): KAGVTQTPRYLIKTRGQQVTLSCSPISGHRSVSWYQQTPGQGLQFLFEYFSETQRNKGNFPGRFSGRQFSNSRSEMNVSTLELGDSALYLCASSLGLSLGDTQYFGPGTRLTVL.

This chain connects TRBV7-8 to TRBJ1-1; maybe TRBD1 (5 bases). This CDR3 is built from 14 residues. V shed 5 bases and J shed 5 bases, with 15 bases lying between them. Per the germline V gene, CDR1 is SGHVS and CDR2 is FQNEAQ. The CDR3 nucleotides are TGTGCCAGCAGCCCCCCAGGGTTAAGGACTGAAGCTTTCTTT. This codes for CASSPPGLRTEAFF.

V usage is TRBV7-8 and J usage is TRBJ1-1; D remains unclear. Deletions cut 0 bases from V and 0 bases from J, with 11 bases between. The CDR3 is 16 residues long. CDR1 is SGHVS, CDR2 FQNEAQ, per germline. CDR3 DNA sequence: TGTGCCAGCAGCTTAGCAAGGCAGACCTTGAACACTGAAGCTTTCTTT. Encoded protein: CASSLARQTLNTEAFF.

V gene TRBV28 combines with J gene TRBJ2-4, with 11 bases that match TRBD1. Germline trimming cut 8 bases from V and 15 bases from J; bases unmatched to any gene: 9. This CDR3 has 12 residues. Germline lookup yields CDR1 MDHEN and CDR2 SYDVKM. The CDR3 region has the DNA TGTGCCAGCCACAGGACAGGGGGCTTCCGGTACTTC. It encodes CASHRTGGFRYF.

The rearrangement joins TRBV27 to TRBJ2-1, with TRBD1 matching over 10 bases. Trimming cost V 5 bases and J 2 bases; bases outside gene matches: 6. Germline V gene data show CDR1 as MNHEY and CDR2 as SMNVEV (reference sequence). The CDR3 extends over 16 amino acids. The CDR3: CASSRGGTGAYNEQFF. The CDR3 region has the DNA TGTGCCAGCAGTAGGGGGGGGACAGGGGCCTACAATGAGCAGTTCTTC.